These 31 T cell receptor beta chains originate from one sample sequenced in a study of cytomegalovirus exposure and HLA in healthy donors. PCR employed 60 Vbeta and 13 Jbeta primers. Generated by immunoSEQ multiplex PCR, the TCRdb table keeps only in-frame clones and is missing some. The sample shows approximately 190,000 clones, approximately 90% of them seen only once. The sample consisted of PBMCs. These TCRs come from a boy younger than 10 in good health and CMV-seronegative.

The chain couples TRBV27 to TRBJ2-5; TRBD1 agrees at 7 bases. The DNA matches TRBJ2-7 better at its end, which makes the J call doubtful. The CDR3 is made up of 14 amino acids. Per germline, CDR1 MNHEY and CDR2 SMNVEV (reference sequence). DNA of the CDR3: TGTGCCAGCAGTTTATTGCCAGGGGGATACGAGCAGTACTTC. Protein sequence: CASSLLPGGYEQYF.

For this clone: Other DNA sequences in this specimen translate into the identical CDR3. The chain couples TRBV29-1 to TRBJ1-2; D possibly corresponds to TRBD1 (6 bases). The germline CDR1 and CDR2 sequences are SQVTM and ANQGSEA. This CDR3 has 13 residues. V shed 6 bases and J shed 5 bases, with 16 bases lying between them. The CDR3 loop is CSVGGQGGYGYTF. In DNA form, the CDR3 reads TGCAGCGTCGGGGGGCAGGGAGGATATGGCTACACCTTC.

This clone appeared a single time. The J gene is TRBJ1-5, the V gene TRBV18; D not certain. V dropped 2 bases and J dropped 0 bases, with 8 bases sitting between them. Germline loops: CDR1 KGHSH, CDR2 LQKENI. This CDR3 spans 15 amino acids. CDR3 region: CASSPMAVSNQPQHF. As DNA, the CDR3 is TGTGCCAGCTCACCAATGGCTGTTAGCAATCAGCCCCAGCATTTT.

The chain recombines TRBV5-5 with TRBJ1-2; D possibly corresponds to TRBD1 (5 bases). Trimming removed 0 bases at V and 2 bases at J, with 11 bases between. The CDR3 contains 15 residues. Germline assignment: CDR1 SGHKS and CDR2 YYEKEE (reference sequence). The CDR3 protein is CASSLVRQINYGYTF. The CDR3 DNA is TGTGCCAGCAGCTTGGTACGACAGATCAACTATGGCTACACCTTC.

J is TRBJ2-3 and V is TRBV7-9; 7 positions match TRBD2. The ends lost 4 bases at V and 4 bases at J; junction bases unmatched: 8. Germline loops: CDR1 SEHNR, CDR2 FQNEAQ (reference sequence). CDR3 length: 15 amino acids. This CDR3 reads CASSSGRGRPDTQYF. In DNA form, the CDR3 reads TGTGCCAGCAGCTCCGGTCGCGGGAGACCAGATACGCAGTATTTT.

The chain is built from TRBV11-2 and TRBJ2-1; 8 bases fit TRBD2. V lost 3 bases to trimming and J lost 10 bases; unmatched junction nucleotides: 8. This CDR3 has 14 residues. Germline CDR1 reads SGHAT; CDR2 reads FQNNGV. Here the CDR3 reads CASSFMRLAREQFF. The CDR3 nucleotides read TGTGCCAGCAGCTTTATGAGACTAGCGCGGGAGCAGTTCTTC.

The V and J genes are TRBV30 and TRBJ1-4; 8 bases map to TRBD1. The CDR3 runs to 15 residues. The germline gives CDR1 GTSNPN, CDR2 SVGIG (reference sequence). Unmatched junction bases numbered 12, after V lost 5 bases and J lost 7 bases. Here the CDR3 reads CAWLNTQGEGEKLFF. In nucleotides, the CDR3 is TGTGCCTGGCTGAACACACAGGGGGAGGGTGAAAAACTGTTTTTT. Combining the CDR3 with reference TRBV30 and TRBJ1-4 gives the whole variable domain SQTIHQWPATLVQPVGSPLSLECTVEGTSNPNLYWYRQAAGRGLQLLFYSVGIGQISSEVPQNLSASRPQDRQFILSSKKLLLSDSGFYLCAWLNTQGEGEKLFFGSGTQLSVL.

J is TRBJ2-5 and V is TRBV2; a possible D gene is TRBD1 (6 bases). Germline V gene data show CDR1 as SNHLY and CDR2 as FYNNEI. V lost 4 bases and J lost 5, with 11 bases in between. CDR3 length: 13 amino acids. CDR3 nucleotides: TGTGCCAGCAGTGGGGGGACACTCGAGACCCAGTACTTC. This sequence encodes CASSGGTLETQYF.

This rearrangement joins TRBV2 to TRBJ1-1; 9 positions match TRBD1. The CDR3 sequence is 13 residues long. CDR1 is SNHLY and CDR2 is FYNNEI in the germline V gene. Trimming removed 7 bases from V and 5 bases from J; junction bases left unmatched: 5. CDR3 region: CASTLTGGTEAFF. The DNA of the CDR3 is TGTGCCAGCACCTTGACAGGGGGGACTGAAGCTTTCTTT.

The V gene is TRBV19, the J gene TRBJ2-7; D gene uncertain. The CDR3 is 16 residues long. With 3 bases removed from V and 3 bases from J, the gap between germline ends came to 18 bases. CDR1 is LNHDA, CDR2 SQIVND, per germline (reference sequence). CDR3: CASSILSVLGNYEQYF. The DNA for the CDR3 is TGTGCCAGTAGTATCCTCTCGGTCCTTGGTAACTACGAGCAGTACTTC. The full variable domain, its missing parts supplied by reference TRBV19 and TRBJ2-7, is DGGITQSPKYLFRKEGQNVTLSCEQNLNHDAMYWYRQDPGQGLRLIYYSQIVNDFQKGDIAEGYSVSREKKESFPLTVTSAQKNPTAFYLCASSILSVLGNYEQYFGPGTRLTVT.

The gene calls are TRBV12-5 and TRBJ2-3; weak D call: TRBD2 (6 bases). There are 13 residues in the CDR3. V gave up 4 bases and J gave up 8 bases, with 13 bases separating them. Germline V CDR1 and CDR2: LGHNT, FRNRAP. The DNA for the CDR3 is TGTGCTAGTGGTTCCGCCGGGACTCGTACGCAGTATTTT. It codes for CASGSAGTRTQYF.

The chain employs TRBV7-3 and TRBJ2-5; 7 bases are shared with TRBD2. There are 17 residues in the CDR3. V dropped 0 bases and J dropped 2; count of bases not matched to a gene: 9. Germline V CDR1 and CDR2: SGHTA, FQGTGA. CDR3 DNA: TGTGCCAGCAGCTTAACCAGCGGGATAGGTTCTCAAGAGACCCAGTACTTC. This translates into CASSLTSGIGSQETQYF.

The chain couples TRBV19 to TRBJ2-2; 10 bases match TRBD2. J was trimmed by 0 bases and V by 6 bases; bases with no gene match: 1. Germline-derived CDR1 and CDR2 are LNHDA and SQIVND (reference sequence). The CDR3 covers 15 residues. In DNA, the CDR3 is TGTGCCAGTAGAACTAGCGGGGCGAACACCGGGGAGCTGTTTTTT. This sequence encodes CASRTSGANTGELFF.

V and J are TRBV27 and TRBJ2-7; 15 positions agree with TRBD2. Trimming at V came to 8 bases and at J to 4 bases, leaving 3 bases not matched to a gene. Germline loops: CDR1 MNHEY, CDR2 SMNVEV (reference sequence). The CDR3 runs 14 residues. The DNA of the CDR3 is TGTGCCAGCCACGGGACTAGCGGGAGGTACGAGCAGTACTTC. Its protein is CASHGTSGRYEQYF.

This chain links TRBV19 with TRBJ2-3; perhaps TRBD2 as D (5 bases). The CDR3 has 15 amino acids. Germline CDR1 is LNHDA and CDR2 is SQIVND (reference sequence). V lost 3 bases, J lost 3 bases, and 13 bases lay in between. CDR3 protein: CASSIGRSGTDTQYF. The DNA of the CDR3 is TGTGCCAGTAGTATCGGCAGGTCGGGAACAGATACGCAGTATTTT.

This chain uses TRBV4-2 with TRBJ2-5; D is perhaps TRBD2 (6 bases). Germline loops: CDR1 LGHNA, CDR2 YNFKEQ. V was pared by 0 bases and J by 3 bases, with 26 bases between. The CDR3 is 20 residues long. CDR3 protein: CASSQDRGGLAPGLEETQYF. CDR3 sequence (DNA): TGTGCCAGCAGCCAAGATCGCGGAGGCCTAGCCCCGGGACTCGAAGAGACCCAGTACTTC.

The chain links TRBV30 to TRBJ1-5; D is perhaps TRBD1 (6 bases). Germline V CDR1 and CDR2: GTSNPN, SVGIG (reference sequence). The V gene lost 1 base and the J gene lost 4 bases, with 11 bases spanning the gap. This CDR3 is built from 14 residues. The CDR3 is CAWSAGTRNQPQHF. The CDR3 bases are TGTGCCTGGAGTGCCGGGACAAGAAATCAGCCCCAGCATTTT.

A few counts support this clone. The chain joins TRBV5-4 to TRBJ1-1; perhaps TRBD1 as D (5 bases). The CDR3 has 13 amino acids. The germline V gene has CDR1 SGHNT and CDR2 YYREEE (reference sequence). V lost 5 bases, J lost 1 base, and 9 bases lay in between. CDR3 nucleotide sequence: TGTGCCAGCAGTGTGGGGCAGAACACTGAAGCTTTCTTT. Translated, it gives CASSVGQNTEAFF.

In its sample, this clone was seen once. This chain links TRBV6-4 with TRBJ2-3; D perhaps matches TRBD2 (5 bases). The CDR3 has 14 amino acids. Germline values: CDR1 MRHNA, CDR2 SNTAGT. Trimming removed 3 bases at V and 5 bases at J, with 12 bases between. The CDR3 region has the DNA TGTGCCAGCAGTGATGGTCTAGCCGTAGATACGCAGTATTTT. It translates to CASSDGLAVDTQYF.

V usage is TRBV28 and J usage is TRBJ2-2; 8 bases are a match to TRBD1. The germline V gene has CDR1 MDHEN and CDR2 SYDVKM. The V gene end was trimmed by 11 bases and the J gene end by 5 bases; junction bases not matched to a gene: 10. The CDR3 spans 14 residues. In nucleotides, the CDR3 is TGTGCCGGTTGGGACAGGAAAGGGACCGGGGAGCTGTTTTTT. Encoded protein: CAGWDRKGTGELFF.

V gene TRBV10-3 combines with J gene TRBJ2-1; D uncertain. The CDR3 covers 15 residues. Germline-derived CDR1 and CDR2 are ENHRY and SYGVKD. Between the trimmed V and J ends, which lost 0 bases and 0 bases, there was a span of 6 bases. The CDR3 loop reads CAISESLSSYNEQFF. In DNA, the CDR3 is TGTGCCATCAGTGAGTCCCTTAGCTCCTACAATGAGCAGTTCTTC.

In regard to this clone: An end of the junction does not agree with germline; a read error may underlie this. The genes are TRBV7-9 and TRBJ2-5, with a weak D call TRBD2 (6 bases). Germline V gene data show CDR1 as SEHNR and CDR2 as FQNEAQ (reference sequence). The CDR3 has 12 residues. The CDR3 region has the DNA TGTTCCAGCAGCTCGGGGGAAGAGACCCAGTACTTC. Its translation is CSSSSGEETQYF.

The chain carries TRBV5-4 and TRBJ2-5; D is undetermined. The CDR3 is 11 amino acids. Looked up from germline, CDR1 is SGHNT and CDR2 is YYREEE (reference sequence). V lost 4 bases and J lost 4, with 5 bases in between. The CDR3 nucleotides read TGTGCCAGCAGCGTCGGAGAGACCCAGTACTTC. Residues: CASSVGETQYF.

This clone was recorded only once. CDR3 coding DNA: TGTGCCAGCAGCCAAGATACAGGGGAAACCGGGGAGCTGTTTTTT. Protein sequence: CASSQDTGETGELFF. V and J are TRBV14 and TRBJ2-2; 7 positions agree with TRBD1. J lost 5 bases, V lost 0 bases, and 3 bases had no gene match. Germline CDR1 reads SGHDN; CDR2 reads FVKESK. This CDR3 region has 15 residues.

This chain uses TRBV7-6 with TRBJ2-7; D is uncertain. Germline assignment: CDR1 SGHVS and CDR2 FNYEAQ. Trimming shortened V by 5 bases and J by 2 bases, and 13 bases separated the two germline ends. This CDR3 spans 14 amino acids. The CDR3 spells CASSPEVRTYEQYF. CDR3 bases: TGTGCCAGCAGCCCAGAAGTCAGGACCTACGAGCAGTACTTC.

The chain joins TRBV10-3 to TRBJ2-5; D gene ambiguous. Trimming removed 3 bases from V and 4 bases from J, with 12 bases in between. This CDR3 region has 14 residues. Germline V gene sequence: CDR1 ENHRY, CDR2 SYGVKD. CDR3 bases: TGTGCCATCAGTGAAGGAGCCACCTCAGAGACCCAGTACTTC. Its translation is CAISEGATSETQYF.

The CDR3 sequence is CASSPGLASGELFF. The CDR3 DNA is TGTGCCAGTAGCCCGGGACTAGCGTCCGGGGAGCTGTTTTTT. This chain connects TRBV19 to TRBJ2-2, with 10 positions matching TRBD2. Per the germline V gene, CDR1 is LNHDA and CDR2 is SQIVND (reference sequence). The V segment lost 6 bases and the J segment 6 bases; nucleotides outside the gene matches: 4. CDR3 size: 14 residues. The variable domain in full, with the rest retrieved from reference TRBV19 and TRBJ2-2, is DGGITQSPKYLFRKEGQNVTLSCEQNLNHDAMYWYRQDPGQGLRLIYYSQIVNDFQKGDIAEGYSVSREKKESFPLTVTSAQKNPTAFYLCASSPGLASGELFFGEGSRLTVL.

This clone showed up just a few times. The chain joins TRBV28 to TRBJ2-5; D may be TRBD1 (5 bases). CDR1 is MDHEN, CDR2 SYDVKM, per germline. Trimming stripped 7 bases from V and 2 bases from J, with 11 bases between. The CDR3 is made up of 13 amino acids. The CDR3 reads CASKQGGQETQYF. The CDR3 nucleotides are TGTGCCAGCAAGCAGGGCGGTCAAGAGACCCAGTACTTC.

This chain uses TRBV27 with TRBJ1-5; D possibly corresponds to TRBD1 (6 bases). There are 15 residues in the CDR3. CDR1 MNHEY and CDR2 SMNVEV come from the germline V gene (reference sequence). V lost 3 bases and J lost 6, with 15 bases in between. CDR3 residues: CASSLSGGGGQPQHF. The CDR3 DNA sequence: TGTGCCAGCAGTTTGTCCGGGGGCGGGGGTCAGCCCCAGCATTTT.

This rearrangement joins TRBV30 to TRBJ1-5; no reliable D call. The germline V and J ends were trimmed by 1 base and 0 bases, with 13 bases remaining between them. Germline CDR1 and CDR2: GTSNPN and SVGIG (reference sequence). This CDR3 contains 16 residues. The CDR3 region has the DNA TGTGCCTGGAGTGGAGTGGGCAGAAATAGCAATCAGCCCCAGCATTTT. Residues: CAWSGVGRNSNQPQHF. The full variable domain, its missing parts supplied by reference TRBV30 and TRBJ1-5, is SQTIHQWPATLVQPVGSPLSLECTVEGTSNPNLYWYRQAAGRGLQLLFYSVGIGQISSEVPQNLSASRPQDRQFILSSKKLLLSDSGFYLCAWSGVGRNSNQPQHFGDGTRLSIL.

The J gene is TRBJ1-1, the V gene TRBV4-1, with D possibly matching TRBD1 (5 bases). Deletions cut 6 bases from V and 2 bases from J, with 13 bases between. Germline V gene sequence: CDR1 MGHRA, CDR2 YSYEKL. The CDR3 consists of 14 residues. The CDR3 bases are TGCGCCAGCAGAATATCCGACAGTAACACTGAAGCTTTCTTT. Translated, it gives CASRISDSNTEAFF.